This is a list of T cell receptor beta chains from one sample in a study of blood T cells in healthy people across ages. TCRdb re-analysed the 5' RACE reads in MiXCR, keeping a single row per CDR3 protein. The sample carries around 1,700,000 distinct CDR3 sequences, 28% recorded once. The specimen sequenced was blood. These receptors all come from a woman younger than 45 in good health. CDR3s include the opening cysteine and the closing phenylalanine or tryptophan. Each record gives: CDR3 DNA, CDR3 protein, clone size, V gene, J gene, D gene. D genes are given only for firm matches. Size is stated for part of the rows, as once, few or many counts, or as a class when the clone is expanded.

TGTGCCAGCAGCTCTACAGGGGGCGAGCAGTACTTC	CASSSTGGEQYF	many	TRBV7-9	TRBJ2-7	TRBD1
TGTGCCAGCAGCCAAGAGGGAGATCTAGGGGAAACTGAAGCTTTCTTT	CASSQEGDLGETEAFF	-	TRBV9	TRBJ1-1	-
TGTGCCAGCAGTGAACAGACGACTAGCGGGAGTTGGTGGTTGTACAATGAGCAGTTCTTC	CASSEQTTSGSWWLYNEQFF	few	TRBV25-1	TRBJ2-1	TRBD2
TGCAGCGTTAGCCGGGACAGGGAGACCTACGAGCAGTACTTC	CSVSRDRETYEQYF	many	TRBV29-1	TRBJ2-7	TRBD1
TGCGCCAGCAGTGGGCCGGGACAGACCGGGGAGCTGTTTTTT	CASSGPGQTGELFF	once	TRBV10-1	TRBJ2-2	TRBD1
TGTGCCAGCAGCTCTCCTCTCGACAGGGTCTTCTCCTACGAGCAGTACTTC	CASSSPLDRVFSYEQYF	few	TRBV28	TRBJ2-7	TRBD1
TGCAGTGCTAGTACCCCCCAGGGGATGGCAGATACGCAGTATTTT	CSASTPQGMADTQYF	many	TRBV20-1	TRBJ2-3	-
-	CASSPGLAGMYEQFFGPGTQHF	-	TRBV18	TRBJ1-5	-
TGCAGCGTTGAAAAGGCGGCAGGGGGCGATGAGCAGTTCTTC	CSVEKAAGGDEQFF	many	TRBV29-1	TRBJ2-1	TRBD1
TGTGCCAGCAGTTCCCTCCGGATGGGGCCGTACCAAGAGACCCAGTACTTC	CASSSLRMGPYQETQYF	few	TRBV6-2/TRBV6-3	TRBJ2-5	-
TGTGCCAGCAGTCCAACAGGGGGGCGAACAGATACGCAGTATTTT	CASSPTGGRTDTQYF	many	TRBV27	TRBJ2-3	TRBD1
TGTGCCAGCAGCCGGACTGATGAGACCCAGTACTTC	CASSRTDETQYF	-	TRBV3-1	TRBJ2-5	-
TGTGCCAGCAGGGATCAGGGTATACATGGCTACACCTTC	CASRDQGIHGYTF	many	TRBV6-5	TRBJ1-2	-
TGTGCCAGCAGCCCCTCCCAAAATGGCTACACCTTC	CASSPSQNGYTF	-	TRBV3-1	TRBJ1-2	-
TGCGCCAGCAGCTTGGCGGTGACAGCGAACACTGAAGCTTTCTTT	CASSLAVTANTEAFF	few	TRBV5-1	TRBJ1-1	-
TGTGCCAGCAGCCATCGGCAGGTGGGGGTCTCGGAGACCCAGTACTTC	CASSHRQVGVSETQYF	few	TRBV3-1	TRBJ2-5	-
TGTGCCAGCAGCGTAGGTAGCGGGGGGATCTCCTACAATGAGCAGTTCTTC	CASSVGSGGISYNEQFF	-	TRBV9	TRBJ2-1	TRBD2
TGTGCCAGCAGTTTAGGGGCAGGGAAGGACGACTACACCTTC	CASSLGAGKDDYTF	-	TRBV12-3/TRBV12-4	TRBJ1-2	-
TGTGCCAGCAGTGAAGCCGCCAGGGACAGAGGGCAGTACTTC	CASSEAARDRGQYF	many	TRBV6-1	TRBJ2-7	TRBD1
TGTGGGCAGGGAGTAACTGAAGCTTTCTTT	CGQGVTEAFF	-	TRBV6-1	TRBJ1-1	-
TGTGCCATCAGCTCATCGGCGGGACAGGGGGCTGAGACCCAGTACTTC	CAISSSAGQGAETQYF	few	TRBV10-3	TRBJ2-5	TRBD1
TGCAGTGCCACGACCGGACAGGGAGGATCCTACAATGAGCAGTTCTTC	CSATTGQGGSYNEQFF	few	TRBV20-1	TRBJ2-1	TRBD1
TGTGCCAGCAGTTACTATCTAGGGGGCGACTATGGCTACACCTTC	CASSYYLGGDYGYTF	few	TRBV6-5	TRBJ1-2	TRBD1
TGTGCCAGCAGGCCAACCAGGGGACGACTGTTTTTT	CASRPTRGRLFF	-	TRBV12-3/TRBV12-4	TRBJ1-4	-
TGTGTCAGCAGTGGCGACTCTGGGGCCAACGTCCTGACTTTC	CVSSGDSGANVLTF	few	TRBV6-4	TRBJ2-6	-
TGTGCCAGCAGTTTAACGCTGGCTCAAGATACCCAGTACTTC	CASSLTLAQDTQYF	few	TRBV12-3/TRBV12-4	TRBJ2-7	-
TGCAGTGCTACACCTAGACAGCCCCCGCTCCCCGAGCAGTACTTC	CSATPRQPPLPEQYF	many	TRBV20-1	TRBJ2-7	-
TGCGCCAGCGGCCAAGTTGGAAAGGACTATGGCTACACCTTC	CASGQVGKDYGYTF	-	TRBV4-1	TRBJ1-2	-
TGTGCCAGCAGCACCCGACCTGGGACTAGCGGCACAGATACGCAGTATTTT	CASSTRPGTSGTDTQYF	-	TRBV7-8	TRBJ2-3	TRBD2
TGTGCCAGCACGAGGAGCGGCGGTTACGAGCAGTACTTC	CASTRSGGYEQYF	-	TRBV12-3/TRBV12-4	TRBJ2-7	-
TGTGCCAGCAGATCTAGCGGGGGGGCCTACGAGCAGTACTTC	CASRSSGGAYEQYF	-	TRBV2	TRBJ2-7	TRBD2
TGTGCCAGCAGTTTAAGGGTAAGGGACAATGAGCAGTTCTTC	CASSLRVRDNEQFF	few	TRBV27	TRBJ2-1	-
TGTGCCAGCAGTGAAACTAGCGGGCACCCCTACAATGAGCAGTTCTTC	CASSETSGHPYNEQFF	-	TRBV6-1	TRBJ2-1	TRBD2
TGTGCCATCAGTGAAAGCACCTCCGGGACTAGCGGGATTGGCCACGAGCAGTACTTC	CAISESTSGTSGIGHEQYF	many	TRBV10-3	TRBJ2-7	TRBD2
TGTGCCAGCGGGGACTCGGTACTCCACGAGCAGTACTTC	CASGDSVLHEQYF	many	TRBV12-3/TRBV12-4	TRBJ2-7	-
TGTGCCAGCAGCAAAGGGACCTGGAGGGGGTACAATGAGCAGTTCTTC	CASSKGTWRGYNEQFF	-	TRBV21-1	TRBJ2-1	-
TGTGCCAGCAGCTTGGAGGGCGAAACAGGGAGGAGGGCTTATGGCTACACCTTC	CASSLEGETGRRAYGYTF	few	TRBV5-5	TRBJ1-2	-
TGTGCCAGTAGTCCACTACAGGACGCGCGGCGTCAGCCCCAGCATTTT	CASSPLQDARRQPQHF	-	TRBV19	TRBJ1-5	-
TGTGCCAGCAGCGTAGTAGGACTAGCCCCCACAGATACGCAGTATTTT	CASSVVGLAPTDTQYF	-	TRBV9	TRBJ2-3	TRBD2
TGTGCCAGCAGCTTGTTAGGACCCGACTACATTCAGTACTTC	CASSLLGPDYIQYF	many	TRBV5-6	TRBJ2-4	-
TGCAGTGCCCCGGGTAGCGAACAAGAGACCCAGTACTTC	CSAPGSEQETQYF	many	TRBV20-1	TRBJ2-5	-
TGTGCCAGCAGTTTGCGGACTAGCGAGTACAATGAGCAGTTCTTC	CASSLRTSEYNEQFF	few	TRBV12-3/TRBV12-4	TRBJ2-1	TRBD2
TGTGCCAGCAGCTTTAATATGGCCGGGGAGCTGTTTTTT	CASSFNMAGELFF	few	TRBV7-7	TRBJ2-2	-
TGTGCCAGCCACGAGGTAGGCGTCAATGAGCAGTACTTC	CASHEVGVNEQYF	once	TRBV18	TRBJ2-7	-
TGTGCCAGCAGTTATTTGAGCGGCTACTATGAGCAGTTCTTC	CASSYLSGYYEQFF	-	TRBV6-2/TRBV6-3	TRBJ2-1	-
TGTGCCAGCAGCAGGCTAGCGGGGGCCTCGGGGGAGACCCAGTACTTC	CASSRLAGASGETQYF	-	TRBV7-3	TRBJ2-5	TRBD2
TGTGCCAGCAGTTTAAAAGGGGCTGGAGATACGCAGTATTTT	CASSLKGAGDTQYF	few	TRBV12-3/TRBV12-4	TRBJ2-3	-
TGTGCCGGCAGCAAACGGGGGACAGGGGGCGGTGGGAGCACTGAAGCTTTCTTT	CAGSKRGTGGGGSTEAFF	-	TRBV21-1	TRBJ1-1	-
TGCAGCGGATGGCGAGGGGCGGGCACAGATACGCAGTATTTT	CSGWRGAGTDTQYF	-	TRBV29-1	TRBJ2-3	-
TGTGCCATCTTGGGTGGGGAGGATGAGCAGTTCTTC	CAILGGEDEQFF	-	TRBV10-3	TRBJ2-1	-
TGTGCCATCAGGGGGCCCCCGTTGGCTTCCCGGCTGTTTTTT	CAIRGPPLASRLFF	-	TRBV10-3	TRBJ2-2	-
TGTGCCAGCAGCCTCGGGACTAGCGGGGGAGGAGAGCAGTTCTTC	CASSLGTSGGGEQFF	many	TRBV28	TRBJ2-1	TRBD2
TGTGCCAGCAGCTTAGGTTCGGGCAGGGACTACGAGCAGTACTTC	CASSLGSGRDYEQYF	many	TRBV7-6	TRBJ2-7	-
TGCAGCGTTGGACTAGCGGGAGTGGCAGATACGCAGTATTTT	CSVGLAGVADTQYF	many	TRBV29-1	TRBJ2-3	TRBD2
TGTGCCAGCACAACGACGCACAAAGCCCACTACGAGCAGTACTTC	CASTTTHKAHYEQYF	once	TRBV6-2/TRBV6-3	TRBJ2-7	-
TGCGCCAGCAGCGCTCGGGACAGGTTAGCCTCGGGAAGGGAGCAGTACTTC	CASSARDRLASGREQYF	-	TRBV4-1	TRBJ2-7	TRBD1
TGTGCCAGCAGCCGATCTCTGCGGGAGGGCTTCGACGAGCAGTACTTC	CASSRSLREGFDEQYF	few	TRBV7-2	TRBJ2-7	TRBD2